This T cell receptor (beta chain) was obtained from a study of regulatory T cells in long-lasting Graves disease. Library construction for TCR beta used iRepertoire HTBI primers and Arm-PCR of CDR3 regions. TCRdb independently ran MiXCR on the multiplex PCR reads; one entry per CDR3 protein. Here the sample spans 530,000 or so distinct CDR3 sequences, approximately 13% being singletons. The CDR3 is 13 amino acids. From germline, CDR1 is DFQATT and CDR2 SNEGSKA (reference sequence). V lost 6 bases and J lost 9; bases outside the gene matches: 11. Specified time point: newly diagnosed GD, antithyroid drugs for less than 3 months. Preparation of the TCR library used RNA extracted from PBMCs. This clonotype was seen repeatedly, ten times or more. The same sample was also studied in work on T cells in Graves' hyperthyroidism and ophthalmopathy.

Sequenced material: peripheral blood mononuclear cells (PBMCs), taken at new diagnosis, from a patient treated with antithyroid drugs. The rearrangement uses TRBV20-1 and TRBJ2-4; the match to TRBD2 covers 7 bases. This TCR was sampled from a man aged 25-45 years with Graves disease. The CDR3 DNA sequence: TGCAGTGCCCAAGGCGGGAGCGGGACCATTCAGTACTTC. The encoded protein is CSAQGGSGTIQYF.